What follows describes a single T cell receptor (beta chain). Its antigen is not identified. The data were obtained in a study of beta chain features in type 1 diabetes. Study observations and caveats: Moderate but significant shortening of TCRB CDR3s was recorded in all four CD4+ subsets from Type 1 diabetes patients.

V was cut by 3 bases and J by 6 bases, with 6 bases left in between. The CDR3 totals 12 residues. CDR1 and CDR2 from the germline V gene are MNHEY and SMNVEV (reference sequence). Expressed TCRB transcripts were sequenced because the entire RNA isolate underwent reverse transcription. Repertoires were generated with immunoSEQ multiplex PCR, while TCRdb's copy carries only in-frame clones and drops some. This sample has some 350,000 clones, with about 14% found just once. V gene TRBV27 combines with J gene TRBJ2-1; D call uncertain. The origin of this receptor is a young woman with type 1 diabetes. The sequenced material came from naive CD4+ T cells from blood. This CDR3 is CASSFNSNEQFF. The CDR3 DNA follows: TGTGCCAGCAGTTTTAACAGCAATGAGCAGTTCTTC.